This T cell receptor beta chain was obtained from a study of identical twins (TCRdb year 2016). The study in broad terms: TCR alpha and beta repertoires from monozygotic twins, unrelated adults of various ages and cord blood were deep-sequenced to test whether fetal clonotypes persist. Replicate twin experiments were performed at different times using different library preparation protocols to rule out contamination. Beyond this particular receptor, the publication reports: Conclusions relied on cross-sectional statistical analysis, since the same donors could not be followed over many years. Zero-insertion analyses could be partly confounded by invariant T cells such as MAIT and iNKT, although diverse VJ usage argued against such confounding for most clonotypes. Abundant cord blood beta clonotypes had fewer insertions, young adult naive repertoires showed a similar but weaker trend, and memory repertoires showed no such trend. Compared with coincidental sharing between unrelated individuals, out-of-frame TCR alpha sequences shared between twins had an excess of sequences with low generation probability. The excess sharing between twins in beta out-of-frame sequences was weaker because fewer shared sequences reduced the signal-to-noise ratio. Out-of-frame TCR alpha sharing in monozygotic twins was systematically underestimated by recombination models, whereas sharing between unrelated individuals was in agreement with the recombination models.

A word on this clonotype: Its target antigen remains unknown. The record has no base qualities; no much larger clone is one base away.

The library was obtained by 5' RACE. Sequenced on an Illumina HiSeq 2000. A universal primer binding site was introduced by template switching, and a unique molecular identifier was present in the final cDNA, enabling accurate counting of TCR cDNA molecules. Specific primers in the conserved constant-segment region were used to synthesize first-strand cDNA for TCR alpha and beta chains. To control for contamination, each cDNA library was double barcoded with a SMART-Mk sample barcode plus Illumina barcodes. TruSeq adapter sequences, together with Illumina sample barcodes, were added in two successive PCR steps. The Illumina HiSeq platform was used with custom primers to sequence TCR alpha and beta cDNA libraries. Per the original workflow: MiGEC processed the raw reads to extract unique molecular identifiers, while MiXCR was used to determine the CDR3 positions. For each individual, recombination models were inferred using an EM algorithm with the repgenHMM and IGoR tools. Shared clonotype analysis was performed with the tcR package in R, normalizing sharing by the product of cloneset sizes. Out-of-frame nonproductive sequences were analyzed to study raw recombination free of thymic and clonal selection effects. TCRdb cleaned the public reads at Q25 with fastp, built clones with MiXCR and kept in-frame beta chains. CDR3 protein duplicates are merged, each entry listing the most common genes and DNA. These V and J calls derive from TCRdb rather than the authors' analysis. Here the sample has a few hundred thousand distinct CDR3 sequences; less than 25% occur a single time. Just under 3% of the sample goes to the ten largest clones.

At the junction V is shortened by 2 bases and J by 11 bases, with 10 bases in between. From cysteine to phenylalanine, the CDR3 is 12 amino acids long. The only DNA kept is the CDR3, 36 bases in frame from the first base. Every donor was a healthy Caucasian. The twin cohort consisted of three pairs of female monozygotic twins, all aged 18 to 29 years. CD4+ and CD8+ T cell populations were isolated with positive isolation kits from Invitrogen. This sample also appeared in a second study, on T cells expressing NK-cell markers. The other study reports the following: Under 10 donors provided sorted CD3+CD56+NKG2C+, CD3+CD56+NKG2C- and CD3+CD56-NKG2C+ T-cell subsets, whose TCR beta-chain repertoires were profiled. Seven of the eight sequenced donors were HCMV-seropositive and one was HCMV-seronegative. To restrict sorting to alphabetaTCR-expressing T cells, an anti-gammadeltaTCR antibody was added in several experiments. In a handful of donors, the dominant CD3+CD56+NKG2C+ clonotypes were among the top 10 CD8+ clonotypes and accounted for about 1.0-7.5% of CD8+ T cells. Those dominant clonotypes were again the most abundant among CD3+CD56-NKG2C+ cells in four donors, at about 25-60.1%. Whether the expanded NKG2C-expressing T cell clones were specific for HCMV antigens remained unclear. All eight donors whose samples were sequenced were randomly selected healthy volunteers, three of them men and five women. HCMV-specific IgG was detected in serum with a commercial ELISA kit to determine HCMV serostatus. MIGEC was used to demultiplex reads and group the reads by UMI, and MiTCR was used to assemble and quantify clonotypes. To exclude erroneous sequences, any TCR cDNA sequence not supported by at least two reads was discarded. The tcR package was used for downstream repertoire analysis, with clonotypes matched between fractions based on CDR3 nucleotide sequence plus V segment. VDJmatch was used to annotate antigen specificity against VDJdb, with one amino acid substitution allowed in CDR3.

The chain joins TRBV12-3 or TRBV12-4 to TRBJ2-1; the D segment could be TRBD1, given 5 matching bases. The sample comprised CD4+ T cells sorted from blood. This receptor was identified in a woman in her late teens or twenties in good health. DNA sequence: TGTGCCAGCAGTTTAAATGACAGACAGCAGTTCTTC. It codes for CASSLNDRQQFF.